This T cell receptor beta chain originates from a study of post-analysis software for immune sequencing data (dated by TCRdb to the mid-2010s). Broadly, across the study: Recorded disease courses included relapsing-remitting, secondary progressive and progressive-relapsing multiple sclerosis, with some patients lacking subtype annotation. The patient repertoires were compared against 11 previously published healthy control repertoires obtained from donors aged roughly 6 to 28 years. A subset of samples was prepared in parallel using single-end sample barcoding, then pooled and co-amplified after Illumina adapter ligation. Broad study findings and their caveats: Compared with controls, multiple sclerosis patients had significantly lower normalized Chao1 diversity, a finding suggesting substantial peripheral T-cell clonal expansion. Roughly 5 TRBV segments, including TRBV5-6, TRBV5-1 and TRBV20-1, were significantly more frequent in patients than controls. The multiple sclerosis patient group was slightly younger than the control group. When samples were clustered directly using the F measure, samples prepared in the same batch co-clustered strongly, which prompted a batch-effect correction.

As for this clonotype: The antigen it recognizes is unknown. It has no much larger one-base neighbor in the sample; base qualities were not kept.

To demonstrate the VDJtools post-analysis software, TCR beta repertoires were profiled from the peripheral blood of roughly 14 young patients with multiple sclerosis. The patients with multiple sclerosis were children and adolescents between roughly 6 and 15 years of age. Receptors were amplified or captured by PCR. Instrument on record: Illumina HiSeq 2500. To reduce PCR and sequencing biases, unique molecular identifiers were built into the TCR beta cDNA libraries. About 500,000 cDNA molecules were obtained for every 1 to 10 million input T cells, so each molecule roughly corresponded to one T cell. The patient libraries were prepared and sequenced using the same protocol as the earlier healthy control dataset. Within a given batch, samples were prepared together, multiplexed and sequenced on the same HiSeq lane. Per the authors' processing: MIGEC handled the raw barcoded reads, throwing out single-read molecular identifier groups before consensus assembly and CDR3 extraction. VDJtools was used for post-analysis of the clonotype tables, with diversity normalized by down-sampling every dataset to the smallest sample size. In repertoire overlap clustering, CDR3 amino acid sequences, but not nucleotide sequences, were matched to correct batch-related cross-sample contamination. Using fastp at Q25 and MiXCR, TCRdb reprocessed the public reads and kept productive beta chains. CDR3 protein duplicates are merged, each entry listing the most common genes and DNA. These V and J calls derive from TCRdb rather than the authors' analysis. Counted in this sample were around 200,000 distinct CDR3 sequences; 29% of them appeared once. Approximately 3.6% of the sample is taken by the ten largest.

The CDR3 covers 15 residues, taking in both the cysteine and the phenylalanine. Left in the record is the CDR3 DNA by itself, 45 bases read in frame from the first base. Between the V and J ends, shortened by 6 bases and 5 bases respectively, the junction contains 22 bases. As encoded in the germline V gene (reference sequence), CDR1 is DFQATT while CDR2 is SNEGSKA. The sequenced material came from blood. This receptor was obtained from a girl aged 2 to 17 with multiple sclerosis. This receptor chain uses TRBV20-1 and TRBJ1-1; the D segment could be TRBD1, given 6 matching bases. The DNA reads TGCAGTGCCATAAACCCAGCGCGGGGGCGAACTGAAGCTTTCTTT. Its translation reads: CSAINPARGRTEAFF.